This TCR beta chain was identified during a study of T-cell reconstitution after alpha-beta-depleted transplantation in children. General observations from the study: After one year, T-cell counts and TCRbeta diversity mostly came from new T cells. It was reported that alpha-beta T cells came from several hundred expanded graft clones (about two months after transplant).

Unique molecular identifiers featured in how the TCRbeta library was prepared. TCRdb re-derived calls from the PCR reads in MiXCR, one entry per CDR3 protein. This sample has about 580,000 distinct CDR3 sequences, with 23% found just once. Comments on this clonotype: What it recognizes is unknown.

This clonotype originated in a boy younger than two who had a stem cell transplant for acute myeloid leukemia, so the T cells may come from the graft donor. The source material was PBMCs, mostly from graft donor cells, sampled 360 days after TCRalphabeta/CD19-depleted stem cell transplant.

CDR3: CATSDLQQGADQDTQYF. The CDR3 DNA reads as TGTGCCACCAGTGATTTGCAACAGGGGGCTGATCAAGATACGCAGTATTTT. The chain carries TRBV24-1 and TRBJ2-3, with 9 positions matching TRBD1. CDR3 length: 17 amino acids. J gave up 5 bases and V 0 bases, and 8 bases lay outside the gene matches. Germline values: CDR1 KGHDR, CDR2 SFDVKD.